A selection of T cell receptor beta chains follows, all from one sample in a study of vaccination and CD4 T cells after COVID-19. No antigen has been identified for these receptors. TCRdb processed the PCR reads anew with MiXCR; each CDR3 protein has one entry. The sample contains 20,000 to 25,000 distinct CDR3 sequences, 46% of which appear only once. Sequenced material: CD4+ T cells from blood, cultured in vitro, taken about 7 months after SARS-CoV-2 vaccination. The receptors shown here come from a human donor who had recovered from COVID-19. CDR3s include the opening cysteine and the closing phenylalanine or tryptophan. D genes are given only for firm matches. Expanded clones are given a class, and other clones once, few, many or no size at all.

J: TRBJ2-7; D: TRBD1; V: TRBV6-5; size: few; CDR3: CASSYDRGYEQYF; DNA: TGTGCCAGCAGTTACGACAGGGGCTACGAGCAGTACTTC
J: TRBJ2-5; D: TRBD1; V: TRBV5-6; size: -; CDR3: CASGQGQETQYF; DNA: TGTGCCAGTGGACAGGGCCAAGAGACCCAGTACTTC
J: TRBJ2-5; D: -; V: TRBV29-1; size: once; CDR3: CSVKAGEETQYF; DNA: TGCAGCGTTAAGGCAGGTGAAGAGACCCAGTACTTC
J: TRBJ2-5; D: TRBD2; V: TRBV2; size: -; CDR3: CASSEGLGRVETQYF; DNA: TGTGCCAGCAGTGAAGGTCTTGGGAGGGTGGAGACCCAGTACTTC
J: TRBJ2-7; D: TRBD2; V: TRBV6-2/TRBV6-3; size: -; CDR3: CASRKREVSYEQYF; DNA: TGTGCCAGCAGAAAACGGGAGGTCTCCTACGAGCAGTACTTC
J: TRBJ2-1; D: -; V: TRBV7-7; size: -; CDR3: CASSRLPGSYNEQFF; DNA: TGTGCTAGCAGCCGTCTCCCAGGGTCTTACAATGAGCAGTTCTTC
J: TRBJ1-1; D: TRBD1; V: TRBV10-3; size: -; CDR3: CAISEYQGAGMNTEAFF; DNA: TGTGCCATCAGTGAGTATCAGGGGGCCGGGATGAACACTGAAGCTTTCTTT
J: TRBJ2-7; D: TRBD2; V: TRBV20-1; size: -; CDR3: CSARAGTGTSGGAWEQYF; DNA: TGCAGTGCTAGGGCCGGGACAGGGACTAGCGGGGGGGCTTGGGAGCAGTACTTC
J: TRBJ1-6; D: -; V: TRBV10-1; size: once; CDR3: CARQGYAYNSPLHF; DNA: TGCGCCAGACAGGGCTATGCCTATAATTCACCCCTCCACTTT
J: TRBJ1-1; D: -; V: TRBV21-1; size: -; CDR3: CASSKVPAGLGEAFF; DNA: TGTGCCAGCAGCAAAGTACCGGCGGGACTTGGTGAAGCTTTCTTT
J: TRBJ1-2; D: TRBD1; V: TRBV7-9; size: few; CDR3: CASTPYVQGVSSGGYTF; DNA: TGTGCCAGCACCCCCTATGTCCAGGGGGTCTCATCGGGTGGCTACACCTTC
J: TRBJ1-2; D: -; V: TRBV2; size: few; CDR3: CASSEDRPYGYTF; DNA: TGTGCCAGCAGTGAGGACAGACCCTATGGCTACACCTTC